This T cell receptor beta chain was identified in a study of T cells in Graves' hyperthyroidism and ophthalmopathy. The source material, RNA transcripts, was used to amplify TCR beta CDR3 regions. TCR CDR3 underwent first-round RT-PCR with the HTBI primer set. TCRdb independently ran MiXCR on the multiplex PCR reads; one entry per CDR3 protein. This repertoire shows about 340,000 distinct CDR3 sequences, 18% found once; its top ten account for about half. This clonotype was picked up a small number of times. Sequencing input: blood. The receptor's source is a woman in her forties or fifties with Graves' hyperthyroidism.

The CDR3 DNA follows: TGTGCCAGCAGCTTAGGCTCAGCGGGAAGCTACGAGCAGTACTTC. This encodes CASSLGSAGSYEQYF. V is TRBV13 and J is TRBJ2-7; 7 positions match TRBD2. This CDR3 spans 15 amino acids. Germline assignment: CDR1 PRHDT and CDR2 FYEKMQ (reference sequence). The V and J ends lost 0 bases and 3 bases, in that order; junction bases with no gene match: 5.